These 27 T cell receptor beta chains came from one sample sequenced in a study of cytomegalovirus exposure and HLA in healthy donors. Primers included in the PCR were 60 Vbeta and 13 Jbeta primers. The protocol was immunoSEQ multiplex PCR, while the TCRdb copy is restricted to in-frame clones and leaves out a portion. Seen here are about 160,000 clones, almost 80% observed once, and the top ten hold 9.7%. Sequences were obtained from PBMCs. The receptors here all came from a man aged 18 to 29 in good health and CMV-seropositive.

The V gene is TRBV7-3, the J gene TRBJ2-6, with D possibly matching TRBD2 (5 bases). The CDR3 has 16 amino acids. Germline CDR1 reads SGHTA; CDR2 reads FQGTGA. Trimming cost V 1 base and J 2 bases, with 9 bases left between them. The CDR3 spells CASSLSRSAGANVLTF. The CDR3 nucleotides read TGTGCCAGCAGCTTAAGTCGTAGCGCTGGGGCCAACGTCCTGACTTTC.

CDR3 region: CASSGRTYNEQFF. The CDR3 DNA reads TGTGCCAGTAGCGGGAGGACCTACAATGAGCAGTTCTTC. This chain connects TRBV19 to TRBJ2-1; 7 bases are a match to TRBD2. In germline, CDR1 is LNHDA, CDR2 SQIVND (reference sequence). V trimming: 6 bases; J trimming: 2 bases; junction bases outside the gene matches: 1. This CDR3 region has 13 residues.

The chain uses TRBV5-8 and TRBJ1-3; D perhaps matches TRBD1 (5 bases). Trimming left V 9 bases short and J 3 bases short, with 19 bases between. Per germline, CDR1 SGHTS and CDR2 YDEGEE. This CDR3 has 15 residues. CDR3 amino acids: CANRRVFTGGNTIYF. CDR3 in DNA: TGTGCCAACAGGAGGGTTTTTACTGGTGGAAACACCATATATTTT.

This chain joins TRBV6-4 and TRBJ1-1; TRBD1 matches at 11 bases. J was trimmed by 5 bases and V by 3 bases; bases with no gene match: 17. In germline, CDR1 is MRHNA, CDR2 SNTAGT. This CDR3 region has 19 residues. DNA for the CDR3: TGTGCCAGCAGTGATCGAGGGACAGGGGGTAATATCCTCAAGACTGAAGCTTTCTTT. It encodes CASSDRGTGGNILKTEAFF.

This clone was seen more than once but under ten times. V usage is TRBV5-6 and J usage is TRBJ2-6, with a weak D call TRBD1 (6 bases). The germline V gene has CDR1 SGHDT and CDR2 YYEEEE. V shed 0 bases and J shed 0 bases, with 13 bases lying between them. The CDR3 has 18 residues. CDR3 DNA sequence: TGTGCCAGCAGCTTGGCCGGGACAAGGCACTCTGGGGCCAACGTCCTGACTTTC. It yields the protein CASSLAGTRHSGANVLTF.

On this clone: At one end, the junction sequence differs from germline, possibly due to a read error. The genes are TRBV13 and TRBJ1-3; D gene uncertain. Germline CDR1 PRHDT, CDR2 FYEKMQ (reference sequence). This CDR3 comprises 15 residues. CDR3 in amino acids: CASSITGYSGNTTYF. The CDR3 region has the DNA TGTGCCAGCAGCATAACGGGATACTCTGGAAACACCACATATTTT.

V gene TRBV5-1 combines with J gene TRBJ2-5; 8 nucleotides agree with TRBD1. The germline gives CDR1 SGHRS, CDR2 YFSETQ. The length of the CDR3 is 14 residues. Losses at the gene ends were 5 bases for V and 5 bases for J; bases not matched to a gene: 8. CDR3 nucleotide sequence: TGCGCCAGCAGTTTTGGACAGGGCGAGGAGACCCAGTACTTC. It translates to CASSFGQGEETQYF.

In its sample, this clone was seen a few times. CDR3 sequence reads: CASSSLGQGDTEAFF. The CDR3 DNA reads as TGTGCCAGCAGCTCCTTAGGACAGGGGGACACTGAAGCTTTCTTT. The chain recombines TRBV11-2 with TRBJ1-1, with 10 bases fitting TRBD1. The ends lost 4 bases at V and 3 bases at J; junction bases unmatched: 5. The CDR3 totals 15 residues. Germline-derived CDR1 and CDR2 are SGHAT and FQNNGV.

The V gene is TRBV7-9, the J gene TRBJ1-1, with unresolved D. The CDR3 consists of 13 residues. From germline, CDR1 is SEHNR and CDR2 FQNEAQ (reference sequence). The V end was cut by 5 bases, the J end by 1 base, with 8 bases between. For the CDR3, the DNA is TGTGCCAGCAGCCTAACGGGGAACACTGAAGCTTTCTTT. It translates to CASSLTGNTEAFF.

The genes are TRBV9 and TRBJ2-5; the D is unclear. Germline V gene data show CDR1 as SGDLS and CDR2 as YYNGEE. The CDR3 totals 14 residues. V lost 0 bases and J 5 bases, leaving 11 bases between the germline ends. CDR3 bases: TGTGCCAGCAGCGTAGCAAGCCCCGGGGAGACCCAGTACTTC. This encodes CASSVASPGETQYF. The complete variable domain, with remaining parts taken from reference TRBV9 and TRBJ2-5, reads DSGVTQTPKHLITATGQRVTLRCSPRSGDLSVYWYQQSLDQGLQFLIQYYNGEERAKGNILERFSAQQFPDLHSELNLSSLELGDSALYFCASSVASPGETQYFGPGTRLLVL.

The V call is TRBV5-6, the J call TRBJ2-2; 11 bases are shared with TRBD2. The CDR3 is 16 amino acids. V lost 4 bases to trimming and J lost 6 bases; unmatched junction nucleotides: 8. Germline-derived CDR1 and CDR2 are SGHDT and YYEEEE. The CDR3: CASSPGLAVTAGELFF. In nucleotides, the CDR3 is TGTGCCAGCAGCCCGGGACTAGCGGTGACCGCCGGGGAGCTGTTTTTT.

The rearrangement links TRBV5-4 to TRBJ2-1, with 11 positions matching TRBD2. CDR3 length: 14 residues. Germline V gives CDR1 SGHNT, CDR2 YYREEE (reference sequence). Germline trimming cut 2 bases from V and 10 bases from J; bases unmatched to any gene: 5. CDR3 sequence: CASSLPGLAAEQFF. The CDR3 DNA reads TGTGCCAGCAGCTTACCGGGACTAGCGGCCGAGCAGTTCTTC.

The count of this clone is one. This chain connects TRBV6-5 to TRBJ2-6; possibly TRBD1 for D (5 bases). Germline V CDR1 and CDR2: MNHEY, SVGAGI. V was pared by 5 bases and J by 2 bases, with 7 bases between. The CDR3 is 14 amino acids. CDR3 amino acids: CASSLGAGANVLTF. The CDR3 bases are TGTGCCAGCAGTCTAGGGGCTGGGGCCAACGTCCTGACTTTC.

J is TRBJ2-3 and V is TRBV2; D remains ambiguous. The V end lost 10 bases, the J end lost 8 bases, and 19 bases lay between the germline ends. Germline assignment: CDR1 SNHLY and CDR2 FYNNEI. CDR3 length: 13 residues. CDR3 nucleotides: TGTGCCACCACGTCTAGTTCTACGGGTACGCAGTATTTT. This gives the protein CATTSSSTGTQYF.

The gene calls are TRBV6-1 and TRBJ2-1; 8 bases line up with TRBD2. The V gene end was trimmed by 7 bases and the J gene end by 7 bases; junction bases not matched to a gene: 9. The CDR3 consists of 14 residues. Germline V CDR1 and CDR2: MNHNS, SASEGT. CDR3 loop: CASTLMRGANEQFF. DNA for the CDR3: TGTGCCAGCACCCTAATGCGGGGGGCGAATGAGCAGTTCTTC.

The chain is built from TRBV19 and TRBJ1-5; D gene unclear. With 4 bases removed from V and 2 bases from J, the gap between germline ends came to 12 bases. In germline, CDR1 is LNHDA, CDR2 SQIVND (reference sequence). CDR3 length equals 15 residues. CDR3 protein: CASSRTGSGNQPQHF. The CDR3 DNA reads TGTGCCAGTAGTAGGACGGGGAGTGGCAATCAGCCCCAGCATTTT.

The rearrangement uses TRBV27 and TRBJ1-1; weak D call: TRBD1 (5 bases). Germline lookup yields CDR1 MNHEY and CDR2 SMNVEV (reference sequence). The CDR3 is 19 residues long. Trimming stripped 6 bases from V and 0 bases from J, with 26 bases between. CDR3 coding DNA: TGTGCCAGCAGGAGATTGTATGGGGCAGGGATGGATGTGAACACTGAAGCTTTCTTT. Its protein product is CASRRLYGAGMDVNTEAFF.

The chain is built from TRBV28 and TRBJ2-7, with a weak D call TRBD1 (5 bases). CDR1 is MDHEN, CDR2 SYDVKM, per germline. This CDR3 has 14 amino acids. Trimming pared 2 bases from V and 1 base from J, leaving 9 bases between. The CDR3 is CASSLRGRSYEQYF. CDR3 DNA: TGTGCCAGCAGTTTAAGGGGTAGGTCCTACGAGCAGTACTTC. Based on the CDR3 plus reference TRBV28 and TRBJ2-7, the full variable domain is DVKVTQSSRYLVKRTGEKVFLECVQDMDHENMFWYRQDPGLGLRLIYFSYDVKMKEKGDIPEGYSVSREKKERFSLILESASTNQTSMYLCASSLRGRSYEQYFGPGTRLTVT.

This rearrangement joins TRBV5-6 to TRBJ1-2; a possible D gene is TRBD1 (5 bases). The CDR3 runs to 16 residues. V was cut by 2 bases and J by 4 bases, with 18 bases left in between. Germline values: CDR1 SGHDT, CDR2 YYEEEE. For the CDR3, the DNA is TGTGCCAGCAGCTTAAGGCAGGGCAGGGAGGCCTATGGCTACACCTTC. This sequence encodes CASSLRQGREAYGYTF.

The V gene is TRBV7-2, the J gene TRBJ1-5; 8 bases are shared with TRBD1. The trim removed 8 bases at V and 5 bases at J, leaving 14 bases unmatched. The CDR3 spans 16 residues. From germline, CDR1 is SGHTA and CDR2 FQGNSA. CDR3 in amino acids: CASFQSDRGRYQPQHF. CDR3 sequence (DNA): TGTGCCAGCTTCCAATCTGACAGGGGAAGGTATCAGCCCCAGCATTTT.

Written as DNA, the CDR3 is TGTGCCCTGGGCAGTACCTACGAGCAGTACTTC. Its translation is CALGSTYEQYF. The V gene is TRBV30, the J gene TRBJ2-7; D remains ambiguous. V lost 8 bases, J lost 2 bases, and 10 bases lay in between. The germline V gene encodes CDR1 GTSNPN and CDR2 SVGIG (reference sequence). CDR3 length: 11 amino acids.

The chain is built from TRBV6-5 and TRBJ1-1; 7 bases match TRBD1. With 3 bases clipped from V and 6 bases from J, the junction kept 7 bases outside the gene matches. Germline V gives CDR1 MNHEY, CDR2 SVGAGI. The CDR3 is made up of 14 amino acids. The DNA for the CDR3 is TGTGCCAGCAGTTATAAGGACAGGAGCCCTGAAGCTTTCTTT. Amino acids: CASSYKDRSPEAFF.

The rearrangement links TRBV6-1 to TRBJ1-1; 7 bases are shared with TRBD1. Germline CDR1 reads MNHNS; CDR2 reads SASEGT. Losses at the gene ends were 3 bases for V and 11 bases for J; bases not matched to a gene: 15. The CDR3 runs 15 residues. CDR3 nucleotides: TGTGCCAGCAGTGACTTCGTGTTAGATGGGACAGAGGCTTTCTTT. This codes for CASSDFVLDGTEAFF.

The gene calls are TRBV11-3 and TRBJ1-2; unclear D gene. V gave up 5 bases and J gave up 4 bases, with 11 bases separating them. There are 13 residues in the CDR3. Looked up from germline, CDR1 is SGHNT and CDR2 is YENEEA. Here the CDR3 reads CASSQDGGYGYTF. The CDR3 DNA follows: TGTGCCAGCAGCCAAGACGGAGGCTATGGCTACACCTTC.

J is TRBJ1-1 and V is TRBV6-4; TRBD1 aligns across 12 bases. CDR1 is MRHNA, CDR2 SNTAGT, per germline. This CDR3 is 16 amino acids long. V gave up 0 bases and J gave up 8 bases; unmatched junction bases: 7. The CDR3 region has the DNA TGTGCCAGCAGTGACTCGGGGACAGGGGGCAGATCGGAAGCTTTCTTT. This sequence encodes CASSDSGTGGRSEAFF.

Only a few counts were recorded for this clone. This sequence joins TRBV29-1 and TRBJ2-7; 7 nucleotides line up with TRBD2. The J segment lost 0 bases and the V segment lost 0 bases, leaving 8 bases of the junction unmatched. CDR3 length: 16 residues. Germline V gene sequence: CDR1 SQVTM, CDR2 ANQGSEA. The CDR3 region is CSVEDPGLESSYEQYF. In nucleotides, the CDR3 is TGCAGCGTTGAAGACCCCGGACTAGAGAGCTCCTACGAGCAGTACTTC.

This clone was observed once. The V gene is TRBV6-5, the J gene TRBJ1-2; 12 bases are a match to TRBD1. Germline CDR1 is MNHEY and CDR2 is SVGAGI. The CDR3 has 15 residues. V shed 2 bases, J shed 5 bases, and the junction held 3 bases outside the gene matches. In DNA form, the CDR3 reads TGTGCCAGCAGTTACGGGACAGGGGGCCTTTATGGCTACACCTTC. Residues: CASSYGTGGLYGYTF.